Listed below are T cell receptor beta chains from one sample, sequenced in a study of blood T cell repertoires in COVID-19. TCRdb keeps only in-frame clones here, not all; method: immunoSEQ multiplex PCR. In the table there are around 100,000 clones, 80% to 90% of which are singletons. The sample comprised peripheral blood. The receptors were gathered from a man between 35 and 55 years old with active or convalescent COVID-19. CDR3s include the opening cysteine and the closing phenylalanine or tryptophan. D genes are given only for firm matches. Size values are once, few and many counts, or a class for expanded clones, and some rows have none.

size | J | V | D | CDR3 | DNA
few | TRBJ2-2 | TRBV19 | - | CASSPTGDTGELFF | TGTGCCAGTAGTCCAACCGGGGACACCGGGGAGCTGTTTTTT
once | TRBJ1-2 | TRBV19 | TRBD1 | CASSINGQGYYGYTF | TGTGCCAGTAGTATAAATGGACAGGGGTACTATGGCTACACCTTC
- | TRBJ1-5 | TRBV19 | - | CASSITGMNQPQHF | TGTGCCAGTAGTATCACGGGGATGAATCAGCCCCAGCATTTT
- | TRBJ1-5 | TRBV7-2 | - | CASSLIQRGLGGNQPQHF | TGTGCCAGCAGCTTGATTCAGCGGGGACTGGGAGGGAATCAGCCCCAGCATTTT
- | TRBJ2-1 | TRBV11-3 | - | CASSSGNEQFF | TGTGCCAGCAGCTCAGGCAATGAGCAGTTCTTC
few | TRBJ2-7 | TRBV9 | TRBD2 | CASSVEGGGGYEQYF | TGTGCCAGCAGCGTAGAAGGCGGGGGGGGCTACGAGCAGTACTTC
- | TRBJ2-5 | TRBV7-9 | - | CASSLGLQETKETQYF | TGTGCCAGCAGCTTAGGGCTGCAAGAAACCAAAGAGACCCAGTACTTC
- | TRBJ2-1 | TRBV6-6 | TRBD1 | CASSPPGQGMNEQFF | TGTGCCAGCAGTCCCCCGGGACAGGGTATGAATGAGCAGTTCTTC
- | TRBJ2-7 | TRBV14 | TRBD2 | CASSRGGGGGSEQYF | TGTGCCAGCAGCCGCGGGGGGGGTGGAGGCTCCGAGCAGTACTTC
- | TRBJ1-1 | TRBV19 | TRBD1 | CASSIAPGQGEAFF | TGTGCCAGTAGTATAGCCCCCGGACAGGGTGAAGCTTTCTTT
- | TRBJ1-2 | TRBV27 | - | CASYGPLGSQNYGYTF | TGTGCCAGCTACGGTCCACTAGGGAGCCAGAACTATGGCTACACCTTC
- | TRBJ1-1 | TRBV6-5 | TRBD1 | CASSYTGGNTEAFF | TGTGCCAGCAGTTACACAGGGGGGAACACTGAAGCTTTCTTT
- | TRBJ2-1 | TRBV7-2 | - | CASSESRAGNEQFF | TGTGCCAGCAGCGAGTCGCGGGCCGGCAATGAGCAGTTCTTC
- | TRBJ1-2 | TRBV10-3 | - | CAISGGAGDYGYTF | TGTGCCATCAGTGGAGGCGCAGGGGACTATGGCTACACCTTC
- | TRBJ2-4 | TRBV2 | - | CASRLGAWAKNIQYF | TGTGCCAGCAGGTTAGGGGCGTGGGCCAAAAACATTCAGTACTTC
- | TRBJ2-1 | TRBV7-8 | - | CASSRGKNNEQFF | TGTGCCAGCAGCCGCGGGAAGAACAATGAGCAGTTCTTC
- | TRBJ2-7 | TRBV19 | - | CASSIALFSYEQYF | TGTGCCAGTAGTATAGCCCTGTTTTCCTACGAGCAGTACTTC
- | TRBJ2-7 | TRBV6-6 | - | CASSYSGRSSYEQYF | TGTGCCAGCAGTTACTCCGGTAGGAGCTCCTACGAGCAGTACTTC
- | TRBJ1-2 | TRBV5-6 | - | CASSLGQGLSYTF | TGTGCCAGCAGCTTGGGGCAGGGCTTAAGCTACACCTTC
- | TRBJ2-4 | TRBV6-2/TRBV6-3 | - | CASSYNGGSRRNIQYF | TGTGCCAGCAGTTACAATGGGGGCTCTCGAAGGAACATTCAGTACTTC
- | TRBJ2-5 | TRBV5-6 | - | CASSLPGDQETQYF | TGTGCCAGCAGCTTACCGGGGGACCAAGAGACCCAGTACTTC
- | TRBJ2-4 | TRBV6-1 | TRBD2 | CASSELGGVAGGQISKNIQYF | TGTGCCAGCAGTGAACTTGGTGGGGTAGCGGGGGGGCAGATTTCCAAAAACATTCAGTACTTC
- | TRBJ2-7 | TRBV5-6 | - | CASSERPQGGYEQYF | TGTGCCAGCAGCGAGAGGCCCCAGGGCGGTTACGAGCAGTACTTC
- | TRBJ2-5 | TRBV7-3 | TRBD2 | CASSSGPGLAIQETQYF | TGTGCCAGCAGCTCCGGACCGGGACTAGCGATCCAAGAGACCCAGTACTTC
- | TRBJ1-1 | TRBV5-1 | - | CASSYSGRSTEAFF | TGCGCCAGCAGCTATTCAGGGAGGTCCACTGAAGCTTTCTTT
- | TRBJ2-4 | TRBV6-5 | - | CASRTKDIQYF | TGTGCCAGCAGGACAAAGGACATTCAGTACTTC
- | TRBJ2-5 | TRBV11-3 | TRBD1 | CASSLSGQGQETQYF | TGTGCCAGCAGCTTGTCGGGACAGGGCCAAGAGACCCAGTACTTC
- | TRBJ2-5 | TRBV2 | TRBD2 | CASSEPAGLAGETQYF | TGTGCCAGCAGTGAACCAGCGGGACTAGCGGGAGAGACCCAGTACTTC
- | TRBJ1-1 | TRBV2 | TRBD1 | CASNPDRAFF | TGTGCCAGCAATCCGGACAGGGCTTTCTTT
- | TRBJ2-3 | TRBV9 | - | CASSVFDRPDNTDTQYF | TGTGCCAGCAGCGTATTCGACCGACCCGACAACACAGATACGCAGTATTTT